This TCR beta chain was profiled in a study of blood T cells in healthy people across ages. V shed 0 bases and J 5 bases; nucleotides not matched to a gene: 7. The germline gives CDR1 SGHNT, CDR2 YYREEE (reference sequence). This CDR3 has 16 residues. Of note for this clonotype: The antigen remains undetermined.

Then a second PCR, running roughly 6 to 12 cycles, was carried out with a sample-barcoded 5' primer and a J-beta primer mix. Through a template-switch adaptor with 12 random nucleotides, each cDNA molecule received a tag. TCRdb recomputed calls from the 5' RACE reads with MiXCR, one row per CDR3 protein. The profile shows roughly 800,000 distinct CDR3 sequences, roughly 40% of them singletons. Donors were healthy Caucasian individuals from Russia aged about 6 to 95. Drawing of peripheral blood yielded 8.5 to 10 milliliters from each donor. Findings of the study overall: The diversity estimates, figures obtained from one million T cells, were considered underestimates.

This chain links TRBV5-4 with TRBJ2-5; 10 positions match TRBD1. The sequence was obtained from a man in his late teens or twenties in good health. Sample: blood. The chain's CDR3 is CASSLVGTGEGETQYF. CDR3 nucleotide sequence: TGTGCCAGCAGCTTGGTAGGGACAGGGGAAGGCGAGACCCAGTACTTC.